The clone carrying this T cell receptor beta chain has a count of ten or more. Its antigen is as yet unknown. Germline CDR1 MNHEY, CDR2 SVGAGI. With 6 bases removed from V and 8 bases from J, the gap between germline ends came to 7 bases. CDR3 length: 11 amino acids. This sample is part of a study of neurological immune-mediated disorders. General observations from the study: HTLV-1-associated myelopathy displayed the greatest TCR clonal expansion, and multiple sclerosis exhibited the smallest, lower than that of healthy controls.

It was from 2 million PBMCs stored at -80 C that the unsorted libraries were obtained. 5'RACE with 10-nucleotide random UMIs generated the cDNA. Via MiXCR, TCRdb re-called the 5' RACE reads, giving one row per CDR3 protein. The sample records approximately 46,000 distinct CDR3 sequences, around a tenth being singletons. The chain recombines TRBV6-5 with TRBJ2-2; D is ambiguous. Sequencing was performed on PBMCs. The sequence was collected from a man aged 65 to 79 with HTLV-1-associated myelopathy (HAM/TSP). In DNA, the CDR3 is TGTGCCAGCAGCGCGTGGGGGGAGCTGTTTTTT. Residues: CASSAWGELFF.